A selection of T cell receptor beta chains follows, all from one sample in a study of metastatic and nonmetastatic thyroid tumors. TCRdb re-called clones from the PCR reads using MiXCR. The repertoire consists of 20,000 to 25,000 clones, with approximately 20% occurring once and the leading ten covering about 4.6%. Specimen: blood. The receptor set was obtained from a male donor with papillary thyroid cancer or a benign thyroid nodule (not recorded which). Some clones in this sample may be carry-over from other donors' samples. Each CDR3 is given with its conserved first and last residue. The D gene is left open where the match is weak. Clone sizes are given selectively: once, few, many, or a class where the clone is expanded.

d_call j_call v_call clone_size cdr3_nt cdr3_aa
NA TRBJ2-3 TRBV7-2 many TGTGCCAGCAGCTTAACAGGGATGGGGGATACGCAGTATTTT CASSLTGMGDTQYF
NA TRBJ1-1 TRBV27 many TGTGCCAGCAGCCCACGGGGGCAAGGCACTGAAGCTTTCTTT CASSPRGQGTEAFF
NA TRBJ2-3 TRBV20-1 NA TGCAGTGCTAGAATGGGAGGCCCACAAGGGCAGTATTTT CSARMGGPQGQYF
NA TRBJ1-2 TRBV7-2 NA TGTGCCAGCAGCTTAAAGGGGAACTATGGCTACACCTTC CASSLKGNYGYTF
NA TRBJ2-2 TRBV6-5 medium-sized TGTGCCAGCAGTTACTCGATTGTCGGGGAGCTGTTTTTT CASSYSIVGELFF
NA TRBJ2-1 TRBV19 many TGTGCCAGTAGCCGAACACAGGGTAATATCGACAATGAGCAGTTCTTC CASSRTQGNIDNEQFF
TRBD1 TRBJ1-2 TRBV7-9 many TGTGCCAGCAGCTTATCCGGGACAGTCTATGGCTACACCTTC CASSLSGTVYGYTF
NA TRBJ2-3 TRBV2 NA TGTGCCAGCAGTGGGGGGCCCCCTCATCATCAGGTGAGCACAGATACGCAGTATTTT CASSGGPPHHQVSTDTQYF
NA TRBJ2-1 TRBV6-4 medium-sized TGTGCCAGCAGTGATTCGGTAGCGGATTACAATGAGCAGTTCTTC CASSDSVADYNEQFF
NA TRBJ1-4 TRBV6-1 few TGTGCCACCCGGGTCCCACTCCTGGAAAATGAAAAACTGTTTTTT CATRVPLLENEKLFF
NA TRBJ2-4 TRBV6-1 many TGTGCCAGCAGTTCGGTGGGTCGGTCCAGAGACGCCAAAAACATTCAGTACTTC CASSSVGRSRDAKNIQYF
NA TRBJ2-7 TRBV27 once TGTGCCAGCAGTTTAACAGCCGGTACCGACTACGAGCAGTACTTC CASSLTAGTDYEQYF
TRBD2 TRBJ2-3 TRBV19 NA TGTGCCAGTAGTATAGCGGGAGGGCAAGATACGCAGTATTTT CASSIAGGQDTQYF
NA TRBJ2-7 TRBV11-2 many TGTGCCAGCAGCTTCCGACAGGGACTCTACGAGCAGTACTTC CASSFRQGLYEQYF
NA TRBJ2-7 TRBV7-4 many TGTGCCAGCAGCTCGAAGCAGGGTAGGGTCCACGAGCAGTACTTC CASSSKQGRVHEQYF
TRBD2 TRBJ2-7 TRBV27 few TGTGCCAGCAGTTTGTGGGGAACTAGCGGAGATCTCTCCTACGAGCAGTACTTC CASSLWGTSGDLSYEQYF
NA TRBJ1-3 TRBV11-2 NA TGTGCCAGCAGCAACCAGGGCCAGGCTGGAAACACCATATATTTT CASSNQGQAGNTIYF
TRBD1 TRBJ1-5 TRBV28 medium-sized TGTGCCAGCAGTCTCCGGGACAGGGGGAATCAGCCCCAGCATTTT CASSLRDRGNQPQHF
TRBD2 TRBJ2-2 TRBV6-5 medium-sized TGTGCCAGCAGTTTTGGGACTAGCGGGAATTTGGGTACCGGGGAGCTGTTTTTT CASSFGTSGNLGTGELFF
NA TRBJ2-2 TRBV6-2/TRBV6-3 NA TGTGCCAGCAGACCGAACACCGGTGAGCTGGTTTTT CASRPNTGELVF
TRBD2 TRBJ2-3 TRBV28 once TGCGCCAGCAGTTATGGGGGGGGGGGAGTATATACGCAGTATTTT CASSYGGGGVYTQYF
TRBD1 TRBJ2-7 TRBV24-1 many TGTGCCACCAGAAGACGGACAGGGTCAGTGGAAAAGATACCCGAGCAGTACTTC CATRRRTGSVEKIPEQYF
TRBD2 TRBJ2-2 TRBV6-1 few TGTGCCAGCAAGGTTGGCGGGAGCTGGACTGGGGAGCTGTTTTTT CASKVGGSWTGELFF
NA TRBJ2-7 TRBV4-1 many TGCGCCAGCAGCCAAGATGGAAGGGGCTCCTACGAGCAGTACTTC CASSQDGRGSYEQYF
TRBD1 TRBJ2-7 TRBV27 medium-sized TGTGCCAGCAGTTTCCAGACAGGGGAGCCCGAGCAGTACTTC CASSFQTGEPEQYF
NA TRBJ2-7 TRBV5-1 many TGCGCCAGCAGGGACAGCGGGACAGGAGACTACGAGCAGTACTTC CASRDSGTGDYEQYF
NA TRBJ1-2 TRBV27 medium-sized TGTGCCAGCAGTTTACGTCCAGGGAACTATGGCTACACCTTC CASSLRPGNYGYTF
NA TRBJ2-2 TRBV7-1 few TGTGCCAGCAGCTCGGACAGGGGGCGCCTAGCGGGAGGAAACACCGGGGAGCTGTTTTTT CASSSDRGRLAGGNTGELFF
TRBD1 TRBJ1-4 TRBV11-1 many TGTGCCAGCAGCTTAAGTGGACAGGGTCTACATTTT CASSLSGQGLHF
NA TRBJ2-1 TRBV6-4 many TGTGCCAGCAGTGACTACACAGGGACTGAGCAGTTCTTC CASSDYTGTEQFF
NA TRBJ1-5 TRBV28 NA TGTGCCAGCAGTGGGGGGTGGGGGGCGCCGAGCAATCAGCCCCAGCATTTT CASSGGWGAPSNQPQHF
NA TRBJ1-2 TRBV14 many TGTGCCAGCAGCCAATCGAACTATGGCTACACCTTC CASSQSNYGYTF
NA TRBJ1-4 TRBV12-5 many TGTGCTAGTGGTCTCGGTTGGGGCGTTGATGAAAAACTGTTTTTT CASGLGWGVDEKLFF
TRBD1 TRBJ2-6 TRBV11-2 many TGTGCCAGCAGCTTCCAGGGGGCTTCTGGGGCCAACGTCCTGACTTTC CASSFQGASGANVLTF
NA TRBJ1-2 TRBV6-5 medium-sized TGTGCCAGCAGTTACTCCAACAGGGAGTGGGGCTATGGCTACACCTTC CASSYSNREWGYGYTF
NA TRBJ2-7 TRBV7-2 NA TGTGCCAGCAGCTTAGCTTCCTGGGGGTACGAGCAGTACTTC CASSLASWGYEQYF
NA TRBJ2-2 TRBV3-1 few TGTGCCAGCAGCTCTTGGGGGGAGCTGTTTTTT CASSSWGELFF
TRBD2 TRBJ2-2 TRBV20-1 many TGCAGTGCCCCTGGACCGGGACTAGCGACCGGGGAGCTGTTTTTT CSAPGPGLATGELFF
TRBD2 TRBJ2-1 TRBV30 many TGTGCCTGGAGTTGGGGGGGGGAAGGCGATGAGCAGTTCTTC CAWSWGGEGDEQFF
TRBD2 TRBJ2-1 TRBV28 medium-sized TGTGCCAGCCTTCGGACTAGCAGTGAGCAGTTCTTC CASLRTSSEQFF
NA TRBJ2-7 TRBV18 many TGTGCCAGCTCTCAAGCCTACGTCGAGCAGTACTTC CASSQAYVEQYF
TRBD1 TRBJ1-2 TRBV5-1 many TGCGCCAGCAGCTTGGGGGAAGGACAGGGCAGCTATGGCTACACCTTC CASSLGEGQGSYGYTF
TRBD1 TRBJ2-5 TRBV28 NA TGTGCCAGCACCCAGACAGGGTACCAAGAGACCCAGTACTTC CASTQTGYQETQYF
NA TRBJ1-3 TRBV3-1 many TGTGCCAGCAGCCGCTTCTCGTCTTTTGGAAACACCATATATTTT CASSRFSSFGNTIYF
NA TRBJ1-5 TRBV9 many TGTGCCAGCAGCCCATCCATCGGTCAGCCCCAGCATTTT CASSPSIGQPQHF
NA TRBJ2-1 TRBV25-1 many TGTGCCAGCAGTGAGCTCTACAATGAGCAGTTCTTC CASSELYNEQFF
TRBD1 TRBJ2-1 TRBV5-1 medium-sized TGCGCCAGCAGGGACGACAGGGTTATTATCGGAAATGAGCAGTTCTTC CASRDDRVIIGNEQFF